Below, one T cell receptor (beta chain) is given with its context. Its specificity is unknown. The sample comes from a study of T-cell reconstitution after alpha-beta-depleted transplantation in children. Findings and caveats of the study: Reports say that about two months after transplant, the alpha-beta T cells came out of several hundred graft clones that had expanded. Diversity and T-cell counts at one year after transplant derived mostly from new T cells. It was surviving recipient T cells and thymic progenitors that gave some patients high TCRbeta diversity at day 60.

A library of TCRbeta sequences, prepared with unique molecular identifiers, was generated. TCRdb independently ran MiXCR on the PCR reads; one entry per CDR3 protein. Found here are around 94,000 distinct CDR3 sequences, approximately 6% of them singletons; the top ten hold 5.5% to 7%. The germline V gene has CDR1 MNHEY and CDR2 SVGEGT. V was clipped by 8 bases and J by 4 bases, with 12 bases between them. This CDR3 comprises 13 residues. V is TRBV6-2 or TRBV6-3 and J is TRBJ2-1, with D possibly being TRBD2 (6 bases). The receptor was derived from a female patient younger than 10 who had a stem cell transplant for Fanconi anemia, so the T cells may come from the graft donor. The sample was PBMCs, mostly from graft donor cells, taken 60 days after TCRalphabeta/CD19-depleted stem cell transplant. For the CDR3, the DNA is TGTGCCAGCTACGGGACTCCATACAATGAGCAGTTCTTC. This codes for CASYGTPYNEQFF.